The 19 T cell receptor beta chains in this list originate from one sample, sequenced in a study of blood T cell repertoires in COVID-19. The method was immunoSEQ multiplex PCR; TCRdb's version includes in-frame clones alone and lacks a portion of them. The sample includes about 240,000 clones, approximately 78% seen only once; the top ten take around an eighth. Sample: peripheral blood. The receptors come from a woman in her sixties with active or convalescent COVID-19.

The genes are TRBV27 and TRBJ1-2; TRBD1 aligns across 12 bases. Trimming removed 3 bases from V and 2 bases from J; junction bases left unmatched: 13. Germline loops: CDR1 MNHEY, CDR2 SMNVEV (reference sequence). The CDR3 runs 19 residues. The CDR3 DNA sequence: TGTGCCAGCAGTTTTAGGGGGACAGGGGGCGCGTCCCTCAACTATGGCTACACCTTC. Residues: CASSFRGTGGASLNYGYTF.

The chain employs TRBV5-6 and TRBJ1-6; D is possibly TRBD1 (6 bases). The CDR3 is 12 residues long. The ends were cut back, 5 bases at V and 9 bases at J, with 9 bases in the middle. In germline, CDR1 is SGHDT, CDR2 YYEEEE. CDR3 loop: CASRTTGSPLHF. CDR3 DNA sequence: TGTGCCAGCAGGACGACAGGTTCACCCCTCCACTTT.

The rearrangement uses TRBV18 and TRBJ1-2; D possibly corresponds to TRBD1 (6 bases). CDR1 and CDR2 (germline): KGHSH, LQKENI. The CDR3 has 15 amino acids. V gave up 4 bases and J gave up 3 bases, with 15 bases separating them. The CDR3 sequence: CASSLENRDYYGYTF. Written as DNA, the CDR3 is TGTGCCAGCTCACTAGAAAACAGGGATTACTATGGCTACACCTTC.

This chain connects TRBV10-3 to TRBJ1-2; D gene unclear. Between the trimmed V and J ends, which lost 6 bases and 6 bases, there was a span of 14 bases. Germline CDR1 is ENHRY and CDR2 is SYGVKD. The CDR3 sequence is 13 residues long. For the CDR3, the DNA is TGTGCCATCAGAGCGGACGGGCCCCATGGCTACACCTTC. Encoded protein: CAIRADGPHGYTF.

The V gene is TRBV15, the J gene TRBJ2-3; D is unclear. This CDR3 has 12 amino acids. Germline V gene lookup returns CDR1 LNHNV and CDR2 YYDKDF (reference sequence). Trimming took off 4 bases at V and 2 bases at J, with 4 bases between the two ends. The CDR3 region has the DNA TGTGCCACCAGCACCTACACAGATACGCAGTATTTT. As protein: CATSTYTDTQYF.

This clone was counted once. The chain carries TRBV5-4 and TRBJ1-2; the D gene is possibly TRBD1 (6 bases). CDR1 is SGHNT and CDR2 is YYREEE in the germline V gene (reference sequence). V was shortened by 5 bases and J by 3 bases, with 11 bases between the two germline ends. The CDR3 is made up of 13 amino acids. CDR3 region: CASRGGSDYGYTF. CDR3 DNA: TGTGCCAGCAGAGGGGGAAGCGACTATGGCTACACCTTC.

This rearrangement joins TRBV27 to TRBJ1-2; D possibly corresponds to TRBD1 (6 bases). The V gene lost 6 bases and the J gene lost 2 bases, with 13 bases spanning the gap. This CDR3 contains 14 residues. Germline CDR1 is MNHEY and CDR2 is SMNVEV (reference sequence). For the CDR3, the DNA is TGTGCCAGCAGGATCGGACAGACGAACTATGGCTACACCTTC. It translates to CASRIGQTNYGYTF.

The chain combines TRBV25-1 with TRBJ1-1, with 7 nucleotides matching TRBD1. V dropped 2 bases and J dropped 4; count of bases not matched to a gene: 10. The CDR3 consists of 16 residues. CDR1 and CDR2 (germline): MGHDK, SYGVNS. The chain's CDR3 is CASSEGMVAGGTEAFF. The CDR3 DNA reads TGTGCCAGCAGTGAAGGCATGGTGGCAGGGGGCACTGAAGCTTTCTTT.

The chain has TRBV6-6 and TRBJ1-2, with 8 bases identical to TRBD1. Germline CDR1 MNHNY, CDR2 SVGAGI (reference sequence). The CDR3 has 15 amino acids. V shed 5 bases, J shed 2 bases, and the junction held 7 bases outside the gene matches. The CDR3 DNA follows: TGTGCCAGCAGTGTGGCAGGGGGCCTGAACTATGGCTACACCTTC. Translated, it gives CASSVAGGLNYGYTF.

The CDR3 DNA sequence: TGTGCCAGCAGCGTAGCTAGTACAGGTTTTACCTACGAGCAGTACTTC. This encodes CASSVASTGFTYEQYF. The J gene is TRBJ2-7, the V gene TRBV9; the D gene is possibly TRBD1 (5 bases). The CDR3 extends over 16 amino acids. The germline gives CDR1 SGDLS, CDR2 YYNGEE. The V end lost 0 bases, the J end lost 2 bases, and 15 bases lay between the germline ends.

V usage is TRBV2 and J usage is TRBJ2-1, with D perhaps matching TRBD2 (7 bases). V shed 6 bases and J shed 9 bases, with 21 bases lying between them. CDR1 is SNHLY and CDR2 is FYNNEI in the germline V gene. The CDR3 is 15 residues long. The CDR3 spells CASRRGGQGGGEQFF. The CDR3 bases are TGTGCCAGCAGGAGAGGAGGCCAGGGAGGGGGTGAGCAGTTCTTC.

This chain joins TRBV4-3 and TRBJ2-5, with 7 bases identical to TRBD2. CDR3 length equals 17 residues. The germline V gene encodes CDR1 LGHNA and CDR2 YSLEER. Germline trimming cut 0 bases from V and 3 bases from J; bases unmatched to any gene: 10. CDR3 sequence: CASSQDLGAGIKETQYF. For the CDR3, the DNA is TGCGCCAGCAGCCAAGATCTTGGAGCGGGGATAAAAGAGACCCAGTACTTC.

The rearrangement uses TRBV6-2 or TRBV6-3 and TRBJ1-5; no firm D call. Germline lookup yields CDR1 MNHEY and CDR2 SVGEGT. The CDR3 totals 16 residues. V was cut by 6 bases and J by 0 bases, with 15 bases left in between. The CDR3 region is CASSKTTFNSNQPQHF. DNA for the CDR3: TGTGCCAGCAGCAAAACAACGTTCAATAGCAATCAGCCCCAGCATTTT.

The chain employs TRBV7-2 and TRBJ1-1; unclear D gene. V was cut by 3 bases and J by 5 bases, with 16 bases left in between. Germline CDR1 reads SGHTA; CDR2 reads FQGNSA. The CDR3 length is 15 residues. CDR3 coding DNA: TGTGCCAGCAGCTTCCTCTTCGGGGAAGGGACTGAAGCTTTCTTT. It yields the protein CASSFLFGEGTEAFF.

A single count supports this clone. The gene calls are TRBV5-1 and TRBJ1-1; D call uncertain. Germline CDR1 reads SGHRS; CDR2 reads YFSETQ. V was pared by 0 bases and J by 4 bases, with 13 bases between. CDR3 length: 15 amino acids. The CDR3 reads CASSLDVYGSTEAFF. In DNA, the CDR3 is TGCGCCAGCAGCTTGGACGTCTACGGGAGCACTGAAGCTTTCTTT.

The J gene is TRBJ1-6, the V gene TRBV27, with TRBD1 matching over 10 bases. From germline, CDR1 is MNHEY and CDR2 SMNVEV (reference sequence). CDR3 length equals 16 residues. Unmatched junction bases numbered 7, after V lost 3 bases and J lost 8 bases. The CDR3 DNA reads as TGTGCCAGCAGTTTGCGGGTGGGGACAGGGGATTCACCCCTCCACTTT. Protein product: CASSLRVGTGDSPLHF.

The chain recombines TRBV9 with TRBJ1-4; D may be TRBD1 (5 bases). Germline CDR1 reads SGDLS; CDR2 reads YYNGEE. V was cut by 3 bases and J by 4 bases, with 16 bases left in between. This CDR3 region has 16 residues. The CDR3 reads CASSAGLGGLNEKLFF. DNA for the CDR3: TGTGCCAGCAGCGCCGGCCTGGGGGGACTTAATGAAAAACTGTTTTTT.

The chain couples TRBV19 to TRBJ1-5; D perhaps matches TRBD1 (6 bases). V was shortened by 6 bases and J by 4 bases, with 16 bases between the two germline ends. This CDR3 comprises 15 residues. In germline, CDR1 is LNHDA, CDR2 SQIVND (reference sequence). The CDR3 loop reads CASRRSGQFNQPQHF. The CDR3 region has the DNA TGTGCCAGTAGAAGATCCGGACAGTTTAATCAGCCCCAGCATTTT. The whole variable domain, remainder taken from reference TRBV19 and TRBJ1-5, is DGGITQSPKYLFRKEGQNVTLSCEQNLNHDAMYWYRQDPGQGLRLIYYSQIVNDFQKGDIAEGYSVSREKKESFPLTVTSAQKNPTAFYLCASRRSGQFNQPQHFGDGTRLSIL.

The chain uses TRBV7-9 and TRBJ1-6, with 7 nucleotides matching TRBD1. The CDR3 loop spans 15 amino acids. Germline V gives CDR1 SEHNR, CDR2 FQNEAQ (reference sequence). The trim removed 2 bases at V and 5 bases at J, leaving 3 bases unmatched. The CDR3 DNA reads TGTGCCAGCAGCTTACAAGGGACAGATAATTCACCCCTCCACTTT. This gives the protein CASSLQGTDNSPLHF.